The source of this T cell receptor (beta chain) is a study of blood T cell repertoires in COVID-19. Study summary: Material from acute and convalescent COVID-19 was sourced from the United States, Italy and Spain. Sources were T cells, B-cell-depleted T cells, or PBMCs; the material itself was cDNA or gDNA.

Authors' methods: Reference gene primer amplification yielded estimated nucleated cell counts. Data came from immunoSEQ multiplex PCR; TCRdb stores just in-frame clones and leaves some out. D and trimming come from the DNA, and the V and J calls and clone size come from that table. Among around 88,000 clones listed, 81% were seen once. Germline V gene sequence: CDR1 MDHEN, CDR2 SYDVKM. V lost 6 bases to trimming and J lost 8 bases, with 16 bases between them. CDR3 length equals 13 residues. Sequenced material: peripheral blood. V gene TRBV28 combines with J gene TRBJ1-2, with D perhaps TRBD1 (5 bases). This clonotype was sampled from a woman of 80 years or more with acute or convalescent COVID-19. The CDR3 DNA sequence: TGTGCCAGCAGGCGGGACGTCCAGAAGGGCTACACCTTC. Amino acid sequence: CASRRDVQKGYTF.